Below are 9 T cell receptor beta chains sequenced from a single sample in a study of blood T cell repertoires in COVID-19. Measured with immunoSEQ multiplex PCR; TCRdb has only the in-frame clones, and not every one. The data contain over 200,000 clones, 80% to 95% of them singletons. Input material: peripheral blood. These receptors came from a man between 60 and 75 years old with COVID-19, enrolled during active disease.

In its sample, this clone was seen once. The V gene is TRBV19, the J gene TRBJ2-7; TRBD2 might be the D (6 bases). V dropped 6 bases and J dropped 2 bases, with 14 bases sitting between them. The length of the CDR3 is 14 residues. The germline V gene has CDR1 LNHDA and CDR2 SQIVND (reference sequence). As DNA, the CDR3 is TGTGCCAGTAGCCGGACTGGGGGGACCTACGAGCAGTACTTC. Its protein product is CASSRTGGTYEQYF. The whole variable domain, filled in from reference TRBV19 and TRBJ2-7, reads DGGITQSPKYLFRKEGQNVTLSCEQNLNHDAMYWYRQDPGQGLRLIYYSQIVNDFQKGDIAEGYSVSREKKESFPLTVTSAQKNPTAFYLCASSRTGGTYEQYFGPGTRLTVT.

The chain combines TRBV7-3 with TRBJ2-5; 8 nucleotides align to TRBD2. Trimming at V came to 2 bases and at J to 8 bases, leaving 13 bases not matched to a gene. The CDR3 totals 16 residues. Germline V lookup: CDR1 SGHTA, CDR2 FQGTGA. The CDR3 DNA reads as TGTGCCAGCAGCTTACAGGCTAGCGGGTCGGTGGGAACCCAGTACTTC. This encodes CASSLQASGSVGTQYF.

This clone was seen a single time. The chain employs TRBV4-1 and TRBJ1-2, with unresolved D. Trimming removed 0 bases at V and 0 bases at J, with 11 bases between. CDR1 is MGHRA and CDR2 is YSYEKL in the germline V gene. The CDR3 contains 16 residues. The CDR3 reads CASSQEQAVANYGYTF. Here the CDR3 DNA reads TGCGCCAGCAGCCAAGAGCAGGCAGTAGCTAACTATGGCTACACCTTC.

CDR3 bases: TGTGCCAGCAGCCAGTTGGTGGACTCCAGAATTCCCTATGGCTACACCTTC. Translated: CASSQLVDSRIPYGYTF. The chain couples TRBV7-9 to TRBJ1-2; D gene ambiguous. The CDR3 has 17 residues. The V end lost 5 bases, the J end lost 4 bases, and 23 bases lay between the germline ends. Germline V lookup: CDR1 SEHNR, CDR2 FQNEAQ (reference sequence).

The chain recombines TRBV7-2 with TRBJ2-1; a weak D match, TRBD1 (5 bases). CDR1 and CDR2 from the germline V gene are SGHTA and FQGNSA. This CDR3 is 18 amino acids long. V dropped 0 bases and J dropped 5 bases, with 20 bases sitting between them. The CDR3 bases are TGTGCCAGCAGCTTAGCGCGACAGCCGGGCATGTCAAACAATGAGCAGTTCTTC. It encodes CASSLARQPGMSNNEQFF.

This clone was picked up one time. This sequence joins TRBV15 and TRBJ1-4; a possible D gene is TRBD1 (6 bases). The V gene's germline CDR1 is LNHNV and CDR2 YYDKDF (reference sequence). Trimming left V 0 bases short and J 8 bases short, with 13 bases between. This CDR3 is built from 15 residues. CDR3 in amino acids: CATSRDEGVREKLFF. Written as DNA, the CDR3 is TGTGCCACCAGCAGAGATGAGGGGGTAAGGGAAAAACTGTTTTTT.

This clone has only one observation. The V and J genes are TRBV19 and TRBJ1-5; D gene ambiguous. This CDR3 is 15 amino acids long. With 7 bases removed from V and 2 bases from J, the gap between germline ends came to 15 bases. Per the germline V gene, CDR1 is LNHDA and CDR2 is SQIVND (reference sequence). The CDR3 DNA reads TGTGCCAGTAATCCGGGATGGCTGGGCAATCAGCCCCAGCATTTT. Its translation: CASNPGWLGNQPQHF.

This clone was counted a single time. The chain joins TRBV6-4 to TRBJ2-7, with 7 positions matching TRBD2. J was trimmed by 3 bases and V by 5 bases; bases with no gene match: 19. The V gene's germline CDR1 is MRHNA and CDR2 SNTAGT. This CDR3 contains 18 residues. The CDR3 is CASSSLPSGLAANYEQYF. The CDR3 DNA reads as TGTGCCAGCAGTTCACTCCCATCGGGGCTAGCGGCCAACTACGAGCAGTACTTC.

The rearrangement uses TRBV9 and TRBJ1-2; 11 nucleotides match TRBD1. Losses at the gene ends were 4 bases for V and 8 bases for J; bases not matched to a gene: 10. The CDR3 loop spans 15 amino acids. CDR1 and CDR2 from the germline V gene are SGDLS and YYNGEE. The CDR3: CASSPGHGTGGGYTF. The CDR3 DNA is TGTGCCAGCAGCCCCGGCCACGGGACAGGGGGGGGCTACACCTTC.